This TCR beta chain was sequenced for a study of breast tumors, draining lymph nodes, adjacent tissues. Regarding the study as a whole: Tumor T cell lymph node origin was a supported hypothesis, not proven.

TCRdb fed the multiplex PCR reads into MiXCR, producing one record per CDR3 protein. The profile covers roughly 80,000 distinct CDR3 sequences, with approximately 20% appearing a single time and around 2.5% taken by the ten largest. Axillary draining lymph nodes of breast cancer patients supplied the node samples. This clonotype showed up many times. What it binds is unknown. The CDR3 totals 12 residues. CDR1 and CDR2 from the germline V gene are SNHLY and FYNNEI. The germline V and J ends were trimmed by 2 bases and 3 bases, with 1 base remaining between them. The receptor comes from a female donor with breast cancer. Some clones in this sample may be carry-over from other donors' samples. V and J are TRBV2 and TRBJ2-2, with D hard to call. The sample consisted of axillary lymph node tissue. The CDR3 sequence: CASSEHTGELFF. The CDR3 region has the DNA TGTGCCAGCAGTGAACACACCGGGGAGCTGTTTTTT.